This T cell receptor beta chain was captured in a study of cytomegalovirus exposure and HLA in healthy donors (dated by TCRdb to 2016 to 2017). With regard to the full study: In an earlier analysis of 587 of the donors, under 300 Gb of sequence data and some 120 million unique TCR beta sequences from about 179 million T cells were reported. A later analysis re-examined previously published TCR beta repertoires from more than 650 donors and added high-resolution HLA genotyping to investigate patterns of TCR occurrence. The study used immunosequencing to profile the T cell repertoires of hundreds of subjects and linked those repertoires to cytomegalovirus serostatus. Roughly 300 gigabases of sequencing data and tens of millions of unique TCR sequences were included in an early release covering 550 to 650 HLA-typed donors. Rather than drawing on any new phenotypic data, the later analysis identified candidate immune exposures from TCR beta sequences and the way those sequences occurred across donors. In an earlier analysis of roughly 540 of the donors, high-throughput TCR beta sequencing was used to judge whether each TCR beta V gene segment behaved as functional or pseudogenic. HLA typing included class I and class II loci at four-digit resolution. Because of strong linkage in the cohort, 4 to 6 DR-DQ haplotypes were treated as single units for association and clustering. In addition to the first cohort of 650 to 750 subjects, a separate validation cohort of some 120 different subjects was used. A later genetic analysis took genome-wide SNP genotypes for about 65% of the 666 donors and used that subset as a discovery cohort. Every discovery cohort repertoire had been produced on one sequencing platform. The aim of the study was to test whether cataloging public T cell receptors could identify signatures of past pathogen exposure. The study combined high-throughput TCR immunosequencing, statistical association of individual TCRs with disease status, and machine learning to predict cytomegalovirus infection status. Donor age, sex, ethnicity and CMV serostatus were compiled alongside the repertoire data. The genetic ancestry cluster associated with self-reported Caucasian donors included roughly 84% of the 398 genotyped donors. Typing coverage differed by locus: A, B, C, DRB1 and DQB1 were typed in about 620-630 donors, DQA1 in 522, DPA1 in roughly 590, and DPB1 in around 490. Among some 410 genotyped donors of the cohort, an average of around 250,000 unique TCR beta nucleotide sequences was sequenced per donor, of which roughly 18% were non-productive.

Paper-wide results and their limitations: Compared with equally common non-associated chains, HLA-associated TCR beta chains in a later analysis were more clonally expanded and had lower generation probabilities. It was suggested by the authors that the approach could potentially be generalized to other disease states and immunological phenotypes. While some public TCRs were present in many individuals, most TCR sequences turned up only very rarely across donors. A few of the identified cytomegalovirus-associated TCR beta chains were confirmed in vitro to be specific for cytomegalovirus antigens. CMV serostatus was the only immune exposure information available for the cohort. A later analysis reported that several top co-occurrence clusters appeared linked to parvovirus B19, influenza, CMV and Epstein-Barr virus. The classifier was reported to diagnose cytomegalovirus status with high specificity and sensitivity in both the original and validation cohorts. Because HLA typing was missing for some donors at each locus, association tests included only the typed subset. Because counts were too low, around 17 rarely observed V segments, including chromosome 9 orphons, were left out of the earlier analysis of some 600 of the donors. The sequencing pipeline was judged likely to have produced a cluster of highly shared sequence variants as a technical artifact. In an earlier analysis of more than 450 of the donors, most TCR beta V segments were observed in productive rearrangements about 90% or about 30% of the time, broadly matching IMGT annotations. Linkage disequilibrium might explain the correlated functional status among segregating V segments, but an unknown experimental factor could not be ruled out. The presence/absence analyses assumed that sequencing depth was roughly uniform across donors, and that assumption may not be true. Some IMGT-functional V segments, including TRBV6-2 and TRBV6-3, could not be told apart with the 87-base-pair reads, so those segments were excluded. A further reported finding was that TCR beta sequences accurately predicted the HLA-A and HLA-B alleles for most subjects in the first cohort. Specific HLA alleles were associated with some 15,000 TCR beta sequences at a false discovery rate of 0.05 in a later analysis. In the study, some 180 TCR beta chains were listed as associated with cytomegalovirus. A later analysis found that TCR association rates varied across HLA loci, with DRB1 alleles showing the most associated TCRs and HLA-C alleles the fewest. Most CMV-associated TCR beta chains appeared to be HLA-restricted in a later analysis, and the HLA associations seemed to be driven largely by CMV exposure. According to a later genetic analysis, donors in an Asian-associated ancestry cluster had fewer N-insertions in productive TCRs than the approximately 700-donor mean. V-gene and J-gene trimming of TCR beta chains was associated with a missense DCLRE1C variant in a later genetic analysis, and the association was replicated in an independent cohort. In this cohort, only TCR beta chains were sequenced, and detectable features were limited by the absence of alpha or paired-chain data. Strong co-occurrence of HLA alleles, especially DR and DQ, made assigning TCR associations to individual alleles difficult.

A word on this clone: Its antigen target is currently unknown. No much larger clonotype is one base removed from it; base qualities were not supplied.

The cohort consisted of 666 healthy bone marrow donors. At the time of sampling, every cohort member was nominally healthy, though immune exposures that went unrecorded were likely present. The donor was CMV seronegative and was included in the group of a few hundred seronegative cohort members. Every donor gave a peripheral blood sample, and the peripheral blood mononuclear cells from that sample were used for TCR beta sequencing. Genomic DNA extraction from the blood cell samples was performed with the Qiagen DNeasy Blood Extraction Kit. The protocol used for the library was the immunoSEQ multiplex PCR assay. For the multiplex PCR, a mixture combining 60 forward primers for TCR Vbeta segments and 13 reverse primers for TCR Jbeta segments was used. The CDR3 region of rearranged TCR beta genes was amplified from genomic DNA with a multiplex PCR assay. On the Illumina HiSeq System, the amplified TCR beta libraries were sequenced as 87-base-pair reads. The original pipeline was this. Across the 666 repertoires, a later analysis counted approximately 75 million unique TCR beta chains, roughly 11 million of which were shared by at least two donors. Raw reads were error-corrected and collapsed into unique sequences with a nearest-neighbor algorithm that merged closely related sequences to remove PCR and sequencing errors. Alignment of CDR3 sequences to IMGT reference sequences was used to assign V, D and J gene segments. Each retained sequence needed at least a six-nucleotide match to both a V gene segment and a J gene segment. Rearrangements were classified as productive when the CDR3 lacked stop codons and remained in frame with V and J, and all other rearrangements were classified as non-productive. CDR3 was defined according to IMGT convention as the region running from the second conserved V-encoded cysteine to the conserved J-encoded phenylalanine. In an earlier analysis of more than 550 of the donors, sequences lacking an unambiguous match to a single V gene segment were excluded. An earlier analysis of just under 600 of the donors called V segments functional above 56.7% productive rearrangements and segregating when the between-donor standard deviation exceeded 5%. A statistical classification framework was developed to diagnose cytomegalovirus status using the catalog of TCR beta chain sequences. In a later analysis, V and J genes were assigned by comparing TCR nucleotide sequences against IMGT/GENE-DB human TR gene sequences. The TCRdist pipeline was used in a later analysis to assign CDR3 sequences and most-parsimonious VDJ recombination scenarios. In a later analysis, each TCR beta chain was defined by its CDR3 amino acid sequence together with its V-gene family, and reads lacking a unique V-gene family were excluded. As a way to deal with suspected cross-contamination and a sequencing artifact, a later analysis dropped approximately 590 nucleotide sequences that were highly shared and had low generation probability. In a later analysis, a clonal expansion index for each public chain was calculated from normalized within-repertoire ranks of inferred template counts. A later analysis computed generation probabilities with a VDJ recombination model fitted to out-of-frame rearrangements, and checked the results against IGoR. Hypergeometric tests were used in a later analysis to score TCR-TCR, TCR-HLA and TCR-CMV co-occurrence, with a repertoire-size bias correction applied to the TCR pairs. In a later analysis, false discovery rates were estimated by permuting HLA or CMV assignments 20 times. In a later analysis, co-occurring TCRs were grouped using DBSCAN, and TCRdist sequence similarity was added for clustering within HLA-allele-positive subsets. Repertoires with fewer than 30,000 or more than 120,000 public chains were left out of co-occurrence clustering, as were four to six repertoires with anomalous nucleotide sharing. TCRdb took over this immuneACCESS table, retaining in-frame rearrangements with V and J assigned. Such tables are incomplete; in checked studies, under half of the missing clones stem from an unresolved V gene, and the remainder is unexplained. That table is the source of V, J and clone size, and D and trimming were worked out from the DNA. This sample has around 140,000 clones in its table, and 85% to 90% of those were observed once. 5.2% of the sample is in the top ten clones.

CDR1 MDHEN and CDR2 SYDVKM were looked up in the germline V gene. V trim: 2 bases; J trim: 3 bases; unmatched bases: 9. Inclusive of the bounding cysteine and phenylalanine, the CDR3 is 16 residues long. The read is trimmed to its CDR3 DNA, 48 bases read in frame from base 1. The material sequenced was PBMCs. The chain is made from TRBV28 and TRBJ2-7, with 8 middle bases fitting TRBD2. This sequence originates from a woman in her 30s in good health and CMV-seronegative. At the DNA level, the sequence is TGTGCCAGCAGTTTAAATCCCGGCGGGGGGATCTACGAGCAGTACTTC. This sequence encodes CASSLNPGGGIYEQYF.